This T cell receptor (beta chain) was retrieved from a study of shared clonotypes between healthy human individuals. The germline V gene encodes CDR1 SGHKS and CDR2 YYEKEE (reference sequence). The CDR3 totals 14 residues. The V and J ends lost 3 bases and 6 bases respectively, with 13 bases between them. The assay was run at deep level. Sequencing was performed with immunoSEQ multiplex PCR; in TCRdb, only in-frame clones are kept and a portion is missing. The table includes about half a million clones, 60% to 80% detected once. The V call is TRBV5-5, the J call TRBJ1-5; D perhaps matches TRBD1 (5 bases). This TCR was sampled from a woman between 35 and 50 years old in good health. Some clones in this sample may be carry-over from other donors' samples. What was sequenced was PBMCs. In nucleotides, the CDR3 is TGTGCCAGCAGCTCGGGGGACCTTGGTCAGCCCCAGCATTTT. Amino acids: CASSSGDLGQPQHF.